The clone carrying this T cell receptor beta chain was counted a few times. What it binds is not known. The data were taken from a study of vaccination effects on CD4 cells after COVID-19. Antigen-specific CD4+ T cells were expanded (with viral peptide pools) by the ViraFEST assay ahead of sequencing. With nine to eleven days of culture completed, CD4+ T cells were isolated. Each person got two doses of an mRNA SARS-CoV-2 vaccine, BNT162b2 or mRNA-1273. This table comes from immunoSEQ multiplex PCR, and its TCRdb copy is limited to in-frame clones, with some not included. This table has just under 30,000 clones, 74% appearing once. Trimming removed 5 bases at V and 2 bases at J, with 10 bases between. The CDR3 is 15 residues long. Germline CDR1 MNHEY, CDR2 SVGAGI.

The genes are TRBV6-5 and TRBJ1-6, with D unclear. The TCR sequence derives from a human donor who received a COVID-19 vaccine. Sequences were derived from CD4+ T cells from PBMCs cultured with HCoV-OC43 spike peptides, sampled after COVID-19 vaccination. The subset was: HCoV-OC43 spike overlapping peptide pool stimulation. Here the CDR3 reads CASSLQGPYNSPLHF. In nucleotides, the CDR3 is TGTGCCAGCAGTCTACAAGGCCCCTATAATTCACCCCTCCACTTT.